Listed below are T cell receptor beta chains from one sample, sequenced in a study of T cell responses to AZD1222 COVID-19 vaccine. The repertoire was sequenced with immunoSEQ multiplex PCR; TCRdb's copy has only in-frame clones and lacks some. The sample lists roughly 110,000 clones, around 92% occurring once. The sequencing used peripheral blood, collected 28 days after the second AZD1222 dose. Receptors were obtained from an adult who received the AZD1222 COVID-19 vaccine. Each CDR3 is given with its conserved first and last residue. A D gene is named only where the DNA matches it firmly. Not all rows give a size; the values are once, few, many and, for expanded clones, a class.

CASSVASTVGYGYTF	TGTGCCAGCAGCGTAGCTTCGACAGTAGGCTATGGCTACACCTTC	NA	TRBV9	15	TRBJ1-2	NA
CASSQRLAGDEQYF	TGTGCCAGCAGCCAGAGACTAGCGGGAGACGAGCAGTACTTC	once	TRBV3-1/TRBV3-2	14	TRBJ2-7	TRBD2
CASSLSGRGGGVDTQYF	TGTGCCAGCAGCTTGTCTGGTCGCGGGGGCGGGGTAGATACGCAGTATTTT	NA	TRBV5-4	17	TRBJ2-3	NA
CASSPILDRRQEKLFF	TGTGCCAGCTCACCAATCCTGGACAGGAGGCAGGAAAAACTGTTTTTT	few	TRBV18	16	TRBJ1-4	TRBD1
CASGLVRQTGWYF	TGTGCTAGTGGTTTGGTACGACAAACAGGGTGGTACTTC	NA	TRBV12-5	13	TRBJ2-7	NA
CASSRLQGAGQPQHF	TGTGCCAGCAGTAGACTCCAGGGGGCAGGTCAGCCCCAGCATTTT	few	TRBV28	15	TRBJ1-5	TRBD1
CASSPDRVGQPQHF	TGTGCCAGCAGCCCCGACAGGGTCGGGCAGCCCCAGCATTTT	NA	TRBV6-5	14	TRBJ1-5	TRBD1
CASRVDRGGYEQYF	TGTGCCAGCAGGGTGGACAGGGGAGGGTACGAGCAGTACTTC	NA	TRBV2	14	TRBJ2-7	TRBD1
CASRYYGGGNYGYTF	TGTGCCAGCAGATATTATGGGGGGGGTAACTATGGCTACACCTTC	NA	TRBV27	15	TRBJ1-2	NA
CASSLGRTGELFF	TGTGCCAGCAGCTTAGGACGGACCGGGGAGCTGTTTTTT	once	TRBV7-7	13	TRBJ2-2	NA
CASSEGTGSYGYTF	TGTGCCAGCAGTGAAGGGACAGGGAGCTATGGCTACACCTTC	NA	TRBV2	14	TRBJ1-2	TRBD1
CAWSLAGGYGYTF	TGTGCCTGGAGTTTGGCAGGGGGCTATGGCTACACCTTC	NA	TRBV30	13	TRBJ1-2	TRBD1
CASRLEENQPQHF	TGCGCCAGCAGATTAGAAGAGAATCAGCCCCAGCATTTT	NA	TRBV5-1	13	TRBJ1-5	NA
CASSPTPRQDNEQFF	TGTGCCAGCAGCCCAACCCCAAGACAGGACAATGAGCAGTTCTTC	NA	TRBV9	15	TRBJ2-1	NA
CASSVDFYSYEQYF	TGTGCCAGCAGCGTAGATTTTTATTCCTACGAGCAGTACTTC	NA	TRBV9	14	TRBJ2-7	NA
CASSYPRLANTDTQYF	TGTGCCAGCAGTTACCCCAGACTAGCTAACACAGATACGCAGTATTTT	NA	TRBV6-5	16	TRBJ2-3	TRBD2
CASRSSGMSYNEQFF	TGTGCCAGTAGATCTAGCGGGATGAGCTACAATGAGCAGTTCTTC	NA	TRBV19	15	TRBJ2-1	TRBD2
CASSLQGEDQPQHF	TGTGCCAGCAGCCTTCAGGGGGAGGATCAGCCCCAGCATTTT	NA	TRBV28	14	TRBJ1-5	TRBD1
CASSRVMGEPEAFF	TGCGCCAGCAGCCGGGTAATGGGGGAACCTGAAGCTTTCTTT	few	TRBV4-1	14	TRBJ1-1	NA
CAWRQQVSGNTIYF	TGTGCCTGGAGACAACAGGTCTCTGGAAACACCATATATTTT	NA	TRBV30	14	TRBJ1-3	NA